These T cell receptor beta chains were read from a single sample in a study of cytomegalovirus exposure and HLA in healthy donors. Libraries were prepared by immunoSEQ multiplex PCR; TCRdb keeps only in-frame clonotypes and omits some of them. The repertoire has around 130,000 clones, roughly 9% of them found once; the top ten carry 6% to 7.5%. The sample was PBMCs. These receptors were taken from a woman between 35 and 50 years old in good health and CMV-seropositive. Both conserved end residues are part of each CDR3. Each record gives: V gene, J gene, D gene, CDR3 protein. The D gene is left open where the match is weak.

TRBV6-5	TRBJ1-2	-	CASRGQDRPDGYTF
TRBV19	TRBJ1-4	-	CASSSGTTNEKLFF
TRBV28	TRBJ1-1	-	CASSPREGLNTEAFF
TRBV6-1	TRBJ1-4	TRBD1	CASSGTGKGSRNEKLFF
TRBV18	TRBJ1-4	TRBD1	CASSRDRGTNEKLFF
TRBV9	TRBJ2-7	-	CASSKGAGSYEQYF
TRBV30	TRBJ1-2	-	CAWAPRVDYGYTF
TRBV6-5	TRBJ1-1	TRBD1	CASISQGADTEAFF
TRBV2	TRBJ1-5	-	CASTGAYSNQPQHF
TRBV6-1	TRBJ1-2	-	CASSEGGGGYGYTF
TRBV18	TRBJ2-1	-	CASSPPQGTKFRLF
TRBV7-9	TRBJ1-5	-	CASSLALRGGNQPQHF
TRBV15	TRBJ2-1	-	CATSRDLTTGDNEQFF
TRBV5-1	TRBJ1-5	-	CASSLGGGQPQHF
TRBV18	TRBJ1-5	TRBD1	CASSPLGTGGIASNQPQHF
TRBV5-1	TRBJ2-3	-	CASSLEIQGPDTQYF
TRBV6-5	TRBJ1-2	TRBD1	CASSNRGGYGYTF
TRBV27	TRBJ2-7	TRBD2	CASSSILAGFSYEQYF
TRBV19	TRBJ1-1	TRBD1	CASSMDRGHTEAFF
TRBV7-9	TRBJ1-1	-	CASSLEGDTEAFF
TRBV6-1	TRBJ2-2	-	CASDSYTGELFF
TRBV10-3	TRBJ1-1	-	CAMGGLGTEAFF
TRBV30	TRBJ1-6	TRBD1	CAWSVRGQGQYNSPLHF
TRBV5-1	TRBJ2-3	TRBD2	CASSSLAGGPTDTQYF
TRBV19	TRBJ1-6	TRBD1	CASSSLPGQRNSPLHF
TRBV18	TRBJ2-5	TRBD1	CASSPPTGARETQYF
TRBV10-3	TRBJ2-3	-	CAISESEGVSDTQYF
TRBV6-5	TRBJ2-2	-	CASSSLPGAAGELFF
TRBV30	TRBJ2-1	-	CAWSPRGNEQFF
TRBV15	TRBJ1-1	-	CATSTNRVVTEAFF
TRBV9	TRBJ1-1	TRBD1	CASSPRQGAWTEAFF
TRBV6-5	TRBJ1-1	TRBD1	CASSPGGNTEAFF
TRBV6-5	TRBJ1-4	TRBD1	CASSARTGTNEKLFF
TRBV7-6	TRBJ2-1	TRBD2	CASSPIAGTSYNEQFF
TRBV4-2	TRBJ1-1	-	CASSQDSLGDTEAFF
TRBV5-1	TRBJ2-7	TRBD2	CASSLGGRGDYEQYF